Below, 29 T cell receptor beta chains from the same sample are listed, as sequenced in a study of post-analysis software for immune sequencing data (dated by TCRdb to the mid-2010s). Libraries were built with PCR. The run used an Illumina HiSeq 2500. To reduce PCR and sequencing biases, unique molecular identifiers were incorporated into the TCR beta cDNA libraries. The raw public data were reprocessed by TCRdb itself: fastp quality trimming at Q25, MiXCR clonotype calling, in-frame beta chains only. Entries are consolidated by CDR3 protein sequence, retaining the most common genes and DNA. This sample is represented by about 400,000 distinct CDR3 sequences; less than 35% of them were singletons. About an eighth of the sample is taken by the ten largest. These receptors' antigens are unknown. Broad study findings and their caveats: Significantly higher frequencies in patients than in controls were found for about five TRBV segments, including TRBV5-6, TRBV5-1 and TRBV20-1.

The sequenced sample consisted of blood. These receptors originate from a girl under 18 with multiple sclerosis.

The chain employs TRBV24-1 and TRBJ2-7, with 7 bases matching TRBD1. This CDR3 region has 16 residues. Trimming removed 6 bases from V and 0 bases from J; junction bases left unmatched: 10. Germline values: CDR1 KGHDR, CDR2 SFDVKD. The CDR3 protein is CATSTAKQGSSYEQYF. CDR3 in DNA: TGTGCCACCAGTACAGCGAAACAGGGGAGCTCCTACGAGCAGTACTTC.

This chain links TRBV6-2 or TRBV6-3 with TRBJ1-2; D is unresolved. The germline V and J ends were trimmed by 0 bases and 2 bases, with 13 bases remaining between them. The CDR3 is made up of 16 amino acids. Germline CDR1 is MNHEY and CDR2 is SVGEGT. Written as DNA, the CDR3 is TGTGCCAGCAGTTACTCTGGCAGGCAGATAAACTATGGCTACACCTTC. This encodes CASSYSGRQINYGYTF.

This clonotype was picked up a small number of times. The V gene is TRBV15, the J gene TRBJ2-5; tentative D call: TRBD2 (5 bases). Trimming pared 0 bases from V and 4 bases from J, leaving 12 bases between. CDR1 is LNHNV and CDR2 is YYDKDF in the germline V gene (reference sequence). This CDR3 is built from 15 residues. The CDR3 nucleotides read TGTGCCACCAGCAGAGATTTAGGAGGAGGAGAGACCCAGTACTTC. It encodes CATSRDLGGGETQYF.

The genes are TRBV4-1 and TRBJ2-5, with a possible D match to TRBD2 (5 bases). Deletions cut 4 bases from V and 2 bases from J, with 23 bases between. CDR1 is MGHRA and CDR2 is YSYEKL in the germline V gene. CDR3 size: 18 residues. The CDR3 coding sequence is TGCGCCAGCAGCCGTCCCCGTCCCGGGGAGTCGAGACAAGAGACCCAGTACTTC. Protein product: CASSRPRPGESRQETQYF.

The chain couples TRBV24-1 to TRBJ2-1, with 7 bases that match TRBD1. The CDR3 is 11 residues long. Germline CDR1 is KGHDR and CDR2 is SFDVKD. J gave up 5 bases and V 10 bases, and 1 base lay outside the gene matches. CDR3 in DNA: TGTGCCACGGGACAGCACAATGAGCAGTTCTTC. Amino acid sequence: CATGQHNEQFF.

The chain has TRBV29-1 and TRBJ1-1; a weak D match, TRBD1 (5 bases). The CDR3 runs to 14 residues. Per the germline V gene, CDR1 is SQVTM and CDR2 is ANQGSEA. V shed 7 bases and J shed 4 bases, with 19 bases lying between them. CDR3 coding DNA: TGCAGCGCCTTGGGGCAAGGTTCGAGCACTGAAGCTTTCTTT. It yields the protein CSALGQGSSTEAFF.

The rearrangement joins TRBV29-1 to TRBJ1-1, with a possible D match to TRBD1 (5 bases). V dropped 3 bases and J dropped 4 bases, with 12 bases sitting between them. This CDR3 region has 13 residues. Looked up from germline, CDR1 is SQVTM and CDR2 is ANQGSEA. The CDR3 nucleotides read TGCAGCGTTGACAGGGAGGGGAGCACTGAAGCTTTCTTT. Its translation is CSVDREGSTEAFF.

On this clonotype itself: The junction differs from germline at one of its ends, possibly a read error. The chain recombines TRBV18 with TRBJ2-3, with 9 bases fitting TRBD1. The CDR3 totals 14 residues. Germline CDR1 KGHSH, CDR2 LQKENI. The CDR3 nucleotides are TGTGCCCGCTCACCAGGGACAGGGACAGATACGCAGTATTTT. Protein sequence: CARSPGTGTDTQYF.

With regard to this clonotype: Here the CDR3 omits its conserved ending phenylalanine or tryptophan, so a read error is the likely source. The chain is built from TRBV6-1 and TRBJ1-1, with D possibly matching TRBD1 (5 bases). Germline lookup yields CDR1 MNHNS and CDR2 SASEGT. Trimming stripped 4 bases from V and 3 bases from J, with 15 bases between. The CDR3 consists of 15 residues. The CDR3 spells CASSVEAGPYTEAFS. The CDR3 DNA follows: TGTGCCAGCAGTGTAGAGGCAGGGCCCTACACTGAAGCTTTCTCT.

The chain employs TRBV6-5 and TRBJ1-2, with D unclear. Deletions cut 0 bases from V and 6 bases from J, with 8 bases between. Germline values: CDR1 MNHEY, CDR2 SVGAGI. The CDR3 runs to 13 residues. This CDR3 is CASSYSRKDGYTF. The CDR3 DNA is TGTGCCAGCAGTTACTCGAGAAAGGATGGCTACACCTTC.

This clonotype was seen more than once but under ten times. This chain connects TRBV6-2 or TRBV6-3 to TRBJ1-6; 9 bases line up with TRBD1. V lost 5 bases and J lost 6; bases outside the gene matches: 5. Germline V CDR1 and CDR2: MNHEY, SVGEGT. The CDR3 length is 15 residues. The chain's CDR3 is CASSRLTGGNSPLHF. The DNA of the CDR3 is TGTGCCAGCAGTCGCCTGACAGGGGGTAATTCACCCCTCCACTTT.

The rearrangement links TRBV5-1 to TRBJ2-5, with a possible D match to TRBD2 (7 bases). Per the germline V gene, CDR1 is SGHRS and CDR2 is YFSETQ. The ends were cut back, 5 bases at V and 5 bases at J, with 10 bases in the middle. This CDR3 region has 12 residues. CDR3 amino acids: CASRGGLETQYF. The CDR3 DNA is TGCGCCAGCAGGGGGGGGCTCGAGACCCAGTACTTC.

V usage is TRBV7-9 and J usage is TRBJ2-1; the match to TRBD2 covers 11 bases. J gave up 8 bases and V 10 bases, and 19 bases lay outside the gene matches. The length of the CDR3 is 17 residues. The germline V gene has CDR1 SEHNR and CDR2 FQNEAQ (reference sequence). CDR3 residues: CAILLTSPLAGGDEQFF. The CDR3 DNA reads TGTGCCATCCTACTGACATCCCCCCTAGCGGGGGGAGATGAGCAGTTCTTC.

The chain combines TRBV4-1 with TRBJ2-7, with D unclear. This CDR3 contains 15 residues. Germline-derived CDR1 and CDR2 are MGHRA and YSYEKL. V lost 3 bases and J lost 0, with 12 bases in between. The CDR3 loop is CASSHLAGLSYEQYF. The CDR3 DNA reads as TGCGCCAGCAGCCACTTGGCCGGGCTCTCCTACGAGCAGTACTTC.

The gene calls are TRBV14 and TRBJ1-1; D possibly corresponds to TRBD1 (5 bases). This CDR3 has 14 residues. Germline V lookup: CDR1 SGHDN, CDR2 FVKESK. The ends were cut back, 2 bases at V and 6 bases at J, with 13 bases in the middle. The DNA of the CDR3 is TGTGCCAGCAGCCAACTGGGGGATCGCCCTGAAGCTTTCTTT. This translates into CASSQLGDRPEAFF.

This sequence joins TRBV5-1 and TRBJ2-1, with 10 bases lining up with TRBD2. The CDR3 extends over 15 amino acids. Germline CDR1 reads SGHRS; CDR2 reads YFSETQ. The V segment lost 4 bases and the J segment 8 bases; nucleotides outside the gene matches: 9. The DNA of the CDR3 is TGCGCCAGCAGCGAAAGCGGGGGGGCCTGCGATGAGCAGTTCTTC. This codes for CASSESGGACDEQFF.

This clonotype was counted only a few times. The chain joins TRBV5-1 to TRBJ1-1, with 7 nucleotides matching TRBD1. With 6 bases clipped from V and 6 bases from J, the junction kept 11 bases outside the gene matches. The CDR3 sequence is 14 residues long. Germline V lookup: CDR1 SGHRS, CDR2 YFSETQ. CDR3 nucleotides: TGCGCCAGCACAATAAACAGGGGTTGGGCTGAAGCTTTCTTT. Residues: CASTINRGWAEAFF.

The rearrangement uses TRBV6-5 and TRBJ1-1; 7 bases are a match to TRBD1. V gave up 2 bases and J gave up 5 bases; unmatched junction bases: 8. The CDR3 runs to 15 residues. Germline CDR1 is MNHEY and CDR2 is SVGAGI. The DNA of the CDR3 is TGTGCCAGCAGTTACCTTACAACAGGGGTGACTGAAGCTTTCTTT. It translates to CASSYLTTGVTEAFF.

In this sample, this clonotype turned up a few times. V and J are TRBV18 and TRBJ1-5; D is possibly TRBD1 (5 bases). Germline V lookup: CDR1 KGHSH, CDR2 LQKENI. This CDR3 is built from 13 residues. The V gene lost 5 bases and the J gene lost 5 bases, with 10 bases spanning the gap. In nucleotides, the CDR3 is TGTGCCAGCTCAATGTTGGGGGATCAGCCCCAGCATTTT. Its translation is CASSMLGDQPQHF.

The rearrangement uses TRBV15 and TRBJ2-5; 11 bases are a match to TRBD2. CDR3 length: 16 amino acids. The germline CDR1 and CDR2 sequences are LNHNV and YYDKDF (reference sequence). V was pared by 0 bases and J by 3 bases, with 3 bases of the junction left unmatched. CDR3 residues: CATSRDTGLAEETQYF. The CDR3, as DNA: TGTGCCACCAGCAGAGATACGGGACTAGCGGAAGAGACCCAGTACTTC.

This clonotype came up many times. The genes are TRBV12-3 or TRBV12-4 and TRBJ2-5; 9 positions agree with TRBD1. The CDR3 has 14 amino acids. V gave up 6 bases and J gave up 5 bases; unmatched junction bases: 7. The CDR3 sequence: CASSLQGAQETQYF. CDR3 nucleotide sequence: TGTGCCAGCAGCCTACAGGGGGCGCAGGAGACCCAGTACTTC.

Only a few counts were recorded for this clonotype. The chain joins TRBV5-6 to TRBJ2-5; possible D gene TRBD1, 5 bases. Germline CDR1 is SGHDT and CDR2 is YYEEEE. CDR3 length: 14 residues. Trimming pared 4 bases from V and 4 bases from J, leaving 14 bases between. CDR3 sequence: CASSRQSSGETQYF. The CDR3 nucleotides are TGTGCCAGCAGCCGACAGAGTTCTGGAGAGACCCAGTACTTC.

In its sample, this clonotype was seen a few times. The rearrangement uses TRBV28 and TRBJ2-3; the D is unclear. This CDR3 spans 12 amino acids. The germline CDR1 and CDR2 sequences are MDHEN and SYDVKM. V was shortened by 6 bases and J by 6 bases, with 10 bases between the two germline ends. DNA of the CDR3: TGTGCCAGCAGGGAAACCCGGGATACGCAGTATTTT. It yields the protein CASRETRDTQYF.

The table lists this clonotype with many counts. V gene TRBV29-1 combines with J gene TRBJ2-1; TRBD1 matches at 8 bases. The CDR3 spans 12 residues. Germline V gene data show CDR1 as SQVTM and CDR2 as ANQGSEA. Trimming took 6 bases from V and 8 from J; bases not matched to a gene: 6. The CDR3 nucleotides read TGCAGCGTGCTATCGGACAGGGATGAGCAGTTCTTC. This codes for CSVLSDRDEQFF.

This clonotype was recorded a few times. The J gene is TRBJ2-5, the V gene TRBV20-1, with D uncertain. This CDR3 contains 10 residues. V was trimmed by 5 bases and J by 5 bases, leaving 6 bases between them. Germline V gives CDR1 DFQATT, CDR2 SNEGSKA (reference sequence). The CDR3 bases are TGCAGTGCTCCCCACGAGACCCAGTACTTC. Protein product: CSAPHETQYF.

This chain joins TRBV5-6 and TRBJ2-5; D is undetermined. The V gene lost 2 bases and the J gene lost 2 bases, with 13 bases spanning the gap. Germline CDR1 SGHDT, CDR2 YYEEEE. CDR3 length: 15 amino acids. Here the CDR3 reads CASSLLQLLQETQYF. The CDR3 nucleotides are TGTGCCAGCAGCTTACTACAGCTTCTACAAGAGACCCAGTACTTC.

The CDR3 DNA reads TGTGCCAGCAGCGGGACCGACCCAGGTCCAGATACGCAGTATTTT. Encoded protein: CASSGTDPGPDTQYF. This chain uses TRBV9 with TRBJ2-3, with unresolved D. Looked up from germline, CDR1 is SGDLS and CDR2 is YYNGEE. Trimming took off 3 bases at V and 4 bases at J, with 15 bases between the two ends. The CDR3 extends over 15 amino acids. Based on the CDR3 plus reference TRBV9 and TRBJ2-3, the full variable domain is DSGVTQTPKHLITATGQRVTLRCSPRSGDLSVYWYQQSLDQGLQFLIQYYNGEERAKGNILERFSAQQFPDLHSELNLSSLELGDSALYFCASSGTDPGPDTQYFGPGTRLTVL.

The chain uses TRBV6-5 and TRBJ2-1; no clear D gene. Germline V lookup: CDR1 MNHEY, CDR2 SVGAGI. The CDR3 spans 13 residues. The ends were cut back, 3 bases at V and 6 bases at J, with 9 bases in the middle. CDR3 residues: CASSYGRANEQFF. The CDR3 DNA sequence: TGTGCCAGCAGTTATGGTAGGGCCAATGAGCAGTTCTTC.

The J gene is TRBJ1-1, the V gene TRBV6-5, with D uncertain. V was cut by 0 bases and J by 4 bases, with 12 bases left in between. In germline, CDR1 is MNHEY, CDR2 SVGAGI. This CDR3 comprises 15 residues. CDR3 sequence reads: CASSYSIASSTEAFF. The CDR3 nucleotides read TGTGCCAGCAGTTACTCTATAGCCTCTAGCACTGAAGCTTTCTTT.